The 27 T cell receptor beta chains below were found in one sample sequenced in a study of T cells after yellow fever vaccination. TCRdb re-derived calls from the 5' RACE reads in MiXCR, one entry per CDR3 protein. The top ten hold approximately 15% of the sample, which has about 630,000 distinct CDR3 sequences, around 12% seen once. This material consisted of PBMCs, taken on the day of the yellow fever booster vaccination. The source of these receptors is a man aged 30 to 45 who received the YFV17D yellow fever vaccine.

The chain's CDR3 is CASSSGEGEETQYF. CDR3 coding DNA: TGTGCCAGCAGTTCAGGGGAAGGCGAAGAGACCCAGTACTTC. V gene TRBV12-3 or TRBV12-4 combines with J gene TRBJ2-5; tentative D call: TRBD1 (6 bases). The CDR3 spans 14 residues. The V end was cut by 4 bases, the J end by 3 bases, with 12 bases between.

This clonotype was recorded a few times. The V and J genes are TRBV12-3 or TRBV12-4 and TRBJ1-4; D not resolved. The CDR3 runs to 15 residues. V gave up 6 bases and J gave up 2 bases, with 13 bases separating them. In DNA form, the CDR3 reads TGTGCCAGCAGCACCCAAGGGAGGACTAATGAAAAACTGTTTTTT. It codes for CASSTQGRTNEKLFF.

The chain uses TRBV29-1 and TRBJ1-1, with a tentative D call TRBD1 (5 bases). This CDR3 comprises 14 residues. Germline V CDR1 and CDR2: SQVTM, ANQGSEA. Trimming removed 7 bases at V and 6 bases at J, with 21 bases between. The CDR3 DNA follows: TGCAGCGCGATCAGGGCCCCGGGGAGCCCTGAAGCTTTCTTT. Residues: CSAIRAPGSPEAFF.

This clonotype was seen a few times. J is TRBJ2-3 and V is TRBV7-2, with a tentative D call TRBD1 (6 bases). Germline CDR1 reads SGHTA; CDR2 reads FQGNSA. Trimming left V 5 bases short and J 3 bases short, with 24 bases between. The length of the CDR3 is 18 residues. CDR3 region: CASSPALHDFGTTDTQYF. Here the CDR3 DNA reads TGTGCCAGCAGCCCAGCCCTACATGACTTCGGGACAACAGATACGCAGTATTTT.

This clonotype was seen a handful of times. This chain links TRBV18 with TRBJ1-1; D might be TRBD1 (5 bases). Germline loops: CDR1 KGHSH, CDR2 LQKENI. The CDR3 spans 15 residues. V lost 3 bases and J lost 1, with 12 bases in between. This chain's CDR3 is CASSPQGRGNTEAFF. The CDR3 DNA reads TGTGCCAGCTCACCTCAGGGCCGGGGGAACACTGAAGCTTTCTTT. Drawing the rest from reference TRBV18 and TRBJ1-1, the complete variable domain is NAGVMQNPRHLVRRRGQEARLRCSPMKGHSHVYWYRQLPEEGLKFMVYLQKENIIDESGMPKERFSAEFPKEGPSILRIQQVVRGDSAAYFCASSPQGRGNTEAFFGQGTRLTVV.

This clonotype was observed a handful of times. CDR3 residues: CAITSRTDSYEQYF. Written as DNA, the CDR3 is TGTGCCATCACATCTCGGACAGATTCCTACGAGCAGTACTTC. The V call is TRBV10-3, the J call TRBJ2-7; perhaps TRBD1 as D (6 bases). This CDR3 has 14 amino acids. V lost 7 bases, J lost 1 base, and 14 bases lay in between. Germline CDR1 is ENHRY and CDR2 is SYGVKD.

With respect to this clonotype: Just one base apart from a much larger clone, this may be a read error. This rearrangement joins TRBV28 to TRBJ2-1; D might be TRBD2 (6 bases). Between the trimmed V and J ends, which lost 3 bases and 6 bases, there was a span of 27 bases. The CDR3 loop spans 19 amino acids. Per germline, CDR1 MDHEN and CDR2 SYDVKM. The CDR3 nucleotides read TGTGCCAGCAGTTTGCCGACGTTCGCCGGGACTGGCAGATTCAATGAGCAGTTCTTC. Encoded protein: CASSLPTFAGTGRFNEQFF.

The J gene is TRBJ2-1, the V gene TRBV19; 7 bases are shared with TRBD2. CDR3 size: 15 residues. After removal of 8 bases from V and 4 bases from J, the junction contained 11 bases not matched to a gene. The V gene's germline CDR1 is LNHDA and CDR2 SQIVND (reference sequence). CDR3 sequence: CASGTSGTIYNEQFF. CDR3 nucleotide sequence: TGTGCCAGTGGTACCTCCGGGACTATTTACAATGAGCAGTTCTTC.

The rearrangement uses TRBV5-4 and TRBJ1-1; TRBD1 agrees at 9 bases. CDR1 is SGHNT and CDR2 is YYREEE in the germline V gene (reference sequence). V shed 5 bases, J shed 4 bases, and the junction held 6 bases outside the gene matches. This CDR3 is built from 14 residues. The chain's CDR3 is CASSSTGGPTEAFF. The CDR3 coding sequence is TGTGCCAGCAGTTCGACAGGGGGGCCCACTGAAGCTTTCTTT.

This clonotype has more than one count but fewer than ten. V and J are TRBV19 and TRBJ2-7, with TRBD1 as a possible D gene (6 bases). Between the trimmed V and J ends, which lost 6 bases and 2 bases, there was a span of 17 bases. Germline CDR1 LNHDA, CDR2 SQIVND (reference sequence). The CDR3 runs to 15 residues. As DNA, the CDR3 is TGTGCCAGTAGAGTAACAGGGAATTCGGCCTACGAGCAGTACTTC. This codes for CASRVTGNSAYEQYF.

The V call is TRBV7-9, the J call TRBJ2-7; D unclear. The V end was cut by 5 bases, the J end by 5 bases, with 13 bases between. Germline V gene lookup returns CDR1 SEHNR and CDR2 FQNEAQ (reference sequence). The CDR3 totals 13 residues. The CDR3 coding sequence is TGTGCCAGCAGCCCCCAATTGCGGCACGAGCAGTACTTC. Its protein product is CASSPQLRHEQYF.

This rearrangement joins TRBV9 to TRBJ2-3; 7 nucleotides agree with TRBD2. J lost 0 bases, V lost 0 bases, and 7 bases had no gene match. The length of the CDR3 is 17 residues. Germline V gene data show CDR1 as SGDLS and CDR2 as YYNGEE. The CDR3 DNA is TGTGCCAGCAGCGTAGCCGCACTAGCGACTAGCACAGATACGCAGTATTTT. Translating it yields CASSVAALATSTDTQYF. Combining the CDR3 with reference TRBV9 and TRBJ2-3 gives the whole variable domain DSGVTQTPKHLITATGQRVTLRCSPRSGDLSVYWYQQSLDQGLQFLIQYYNGEERAKGNILERFSAQQFPDLHSELNLSSLELGDSALYFCASSVAALATSTDTQYFGPGTRLTVL.

This clonotype has ten or more counts. The chain couples TRBV7-9 to TRBJ2-2, with D possibly matching TRBD1 (6 bases). Germline V gene lookup returns CDR1 SEHNR and CDR2 FQNEAQ (reference sequence). This CDR3 spans 15 amino acids. Trimming left V 0 bases short and J 3 bases short, with 8 bases between. The DNA of the CDR3 is TGTGCCAGCAGCTTAGCCAGGGGCTACACCGGGGAGCTGTTTTTT. Amino acid sequence: CASSLARGYTGELFF.

The CDR3 here is CASSVGGGGGSYNEQFF. CDR3 nucleotide sequence: TGTGCCAGCAGCGTAGGGGGGGGCGGGGGATCATACAATGAGCAGTTCTTC. The rearrangement joins TRBV9 to TRBJ2-1, with D possibly matching TRBD2 (7 bases). Germline assignment: CDR1 SGDLS and CDR2 YYNGEE. There are 17 residues in the CDR3. V lost 0 bases and J lost 4, with 17 bases in between.

This rearrangement joins TRBV28 to TRBJ2-1; 11 bases are shared with TRBD2. The trim removed 3 bases at V and 4 bases at J, leaving 8 bases unmatched. There are 17 residues in the CDR3. Germline assignment: CDR1 MDHEN and CDR2 SYDVKM. CDR3 sequence reads: CASSLAEGLADYNEQFF. CDR3 bases: TGTGCCAGCAGTTTGGCTGAGGGACTAGCGGATTACAATGAGCAGTTCTTC. The whole variable domain, filled in from reference TRBV28 and TRBJ2-1, reads DVKVTQSSRYLVKRTGEKVFLECVQDMDHENMFWYRQDPGLGLRLIYFSYDVKMKEKGDIPEGYSVSREKKERFSLILESASTNQTSMYLCASSLAEGLADYNEQFFGPGTRLTVL.

There are a few counts of this clonotype. The chain joins TRBV5-1 to TRBJ2-3; 7 bases line up with TRBD2. V dropped 0 bases and J dropped 6; count of bases not matched to a gene: 10. CDR1 and CDR2 from the germline V gene are SGHRS and YFSETQ. This CDR3 is 16 amino acids long. The CDR3 here is CASSLGGLVGEDTQYF. The CDR3 nucleotides are TGCGCCAGCAGCTTGGGAGGACTAGTGGGAGAGGATACGCAGTATTTT.

This clonotype was counted between two and nine times. The chain employs TRBV7-2 and TRBJ2-7; tentatively, D is TRBD1 or TRBD2 (5 bases each). The V end was cut by 5 bases, the J end by 4 bases, with 18 bases between. CDR3 length: 15 residues. The germline V gene has CDR1 SGHTA and CDR2 FQGNSA. CDR3 region: CASSLNQGTFYEQYF. CDR3 DNA sequence: TGTGCCAGCAGCCTAAACCAAGGGACCTTTTACGAGCAGTACTTC.

The table lists this clonotype with a few counts. V gene TRBV9 combines with J gene TRBJ2-3; 7 nucleotides agree with TRBD1. Germline V CDR1 and CDR2: SGDLS, YYNGEE. With 4 bases clipped from V and 1 base from J, the junction kept 12 bases outside the gene matches. This CDR3 region has 17 residues. CDR3 region: CASSSGGWQQGTDTQYF. CDR3 bases: TGTGCCAGCAGCTCAGGGGGATGGCAGCAGGGCACAGATACGCAGTATTTT.

This chain connects TRBV2 to TRBJ2-1; D might be TRBD2 (6 bases). CDR3 length: 15 amino acids. Germline CDR1 SNHLY, CDR2 FYNNEI. Trimming took off 3 bases at V and 6 bases at J, with 15 bases between the two ends. CDR3 coding DNA: TGTGCCAGCAGTGAGTCCCCTAGCGAGATCAATGAGCAGTTCTTC. This translates into CASSESPSEINEQFF.

The CDR3: CASSYLKEGRQETQYF. CDR3 in DNA: TGTGCCAGCAGCTACCTGAAGGAGGGCAGGCAAGAGACCCAGTACTTC. The V gene is TRBV7-9, the J gene TRBJ2-5; D is perhaps TRBD2 (6 bases). V lost 4 bases to trimming and J lost 2 bases, with 17 bases between them. The CDR3 covers 16 residues. Germline V gives CDR1 SEHNR, CDR2 FQNEAQ (reference sequence). The full variable domain, with the rest looked up from reference TRBV7-9 and TRBJ2-5, is DTGVSQNPRHKITKRGQNVTFRCDPISEHNRLYWYRQTLGQGPEFLTYFQNEAQLEKSRLLSDRFSAERPKGSFSTLEIQRTEQGDSAMYLCASSYLKEGRQETQYFGPGTRLLVL.

Ten or more counts support this clonotype. The chain links TRBV6-5 to TRBJ1-5, with D possibly TRBD1 on 5 matching bases. V lost 0 bases and J lost 1, with 19 bases in between. Germline loops: CDR1 MNHEY, CDR2 SVGAGI. The CDR3 is 19 residues long. The CDR3 spells CASSYSRPWGRNSNQPQHF. In DNA form, the CDR3 reads TGTGCCAGCAGTTACTCGAGGCCTTGGGGACGCAACAGCAATCAGCCCCAGCATTTT.

This chain links TRBV5-1 with TRBJ2-1, with a possible D match to TRBD2 (5 bases). CDR3 length: 16 amino acids. From germline, CDR1 is SGHRS and CDR2 YFSETQ. Trimming shortened V by 4 bases and J by 0 bases, and 14 bases separated the two germline ends. In DNA form, the CDR3 reads TGCGCCAGCAGCCCCGGAGGCCTTAGCTCCTACAATGAGCAGTTCTTC. Translating gives CASSPGGLSSYNEQFF.

The gene calls are TRBV7-7 and TRBJ2-1, with 7 bases lining up with TRBD1. Germline CDR1 and CDR2: SSHAT and FNYEAQ (reference sequence). The CDR3 spans 10 residues. In DNA, the CDR3 is TGTGCTACAGGGGACCATGAGCAGTTCTTC. It is translated as CATGDHEQFF.

This sequence joins TRBV5-4 and TRBJ2-3; 16 bases match TRBD2. V lost 4 bases to trimming and J lost 4 bases; unmatched junction nucleotides: 9. Germline CDR1 is SGHNT and CDR2 is YYREEE (reference sequence). The CDR3 has 18 residues. The chain's CDR3 is CASSKSGTSGRVADTQYF. The CDR3 region has the DNA TGTGCCAGCAGCAAATCCGGGACTAGCGGGAGGGTGGCAGATACGCAGTATTTT.

This clonotype was found many times. J is TRBJ2-2 and V is TRBV27; no clear D gene. The V end was cut by 6 bases, the J end by 8 bases, with 7 bases between. In germline, CDR1 is MNHEY, CDR2 SMNVEV (reference sequence). This CDR3 is 11 amino acids long. CDR3 residues: CASRTGGELFF. CDR3 DNA: TGTGCCAGCAGGACCGGGGGGGAGCTGTTTTTT.

This clonotype came up a few times. The V gene is TRBV5-1, the J gene TRBJ2-2, with 11 bases fitting TRBD2. CDR3 length: 19 amino acids. V shed 0 bases, J shed 4 bases, and the junction held 11 bases outside the gene matches. Germline CDR1 SGHRS, CDR2 YFSETQ. Here the CDR3 DNA reads TGCGCCAGCAGCTTGGAAGGTAGCGGGAGGGCATTCGGCACCGGGGAGCTGTTTTTT. Amino acid sequence: CASSLEGSGRAFGTGELFF.

This chain joins TRBV20-1 and TRBJ2-7; D call uncertain. Per the germline V gene, CDR1 is DFQATT and CDR2 is SNEGSKA (reference sequence). The V gene lost 3 bases and the J gene lost 3 bases, with 9 bases spanning the gap. The CDR3 loop spans 12 amino acids. This CDR3 reads CSASEDNYEQYF. The CDR3 DNA is TGCAGTGCTAGTGAGGATAACTACGAGCAGTACTTC.